The next 15 T cell receptor beta chains were all read from a single sample in a study of blood T cell repertoires in COVID-19 (dated by TCRdb to the early 2020s). The receptor library was made with the immunoSEQ multiplex PCR assay. Entries here come from immuneACCESS through TCRdb and include only in-frame sequences with V and J called. Some clones fail to appear in such tables; in the studies checked, an unresolved V gene covers under half of the shortfall, and the cause of the remainder is unknown. The sample profile shows more than 200,000 clones; just under 90% of them were found once. The top ten hold almost 4% of the sample. Sequencing was performed on PBMCs or T cells enriched from blood (not recorded which). Receptors originate from a woman in her twenties or thirties with acute COVID-19.

This chain joins TRBV3-1 (or the pseudogene TRBV3-2) and TRBJ1-2, with no clear D. Trimming left V 1 base short and J 5 bases short, with 11 bases between. Germline CDR1 and CDR2: LGHDT and YNNKEL (reference sequence). CDR3 length: 14 residues. Here the CDR3 DNA reads TGTGCCAGCAGCCAAGTCGGAGACGCGTATGGCTACACCTTC. Encoded protein: CASSQVGDAYGYTF.

As DNA, the CDR3 is TGTGCCAGCATGGACAGGCTCAATTCACCCCTCCACTTT. Protein: CASMDRLNSPLHF. The chain couples TRBV6-5 to TRBJ1-6; 7 bases agree with TRBD1. The CDR3 loop spans 13 amino acids. In germline, CDR1 is MNHEY, CDR2 SVGAGI. Trimming cost V 7 bases and J 7 bases; bases outside gene matches: 4.

J is TRBJ2-5 and V is TRBV12-3 or TRBV12-4; D not certain. V lost 3 bases and J 5 bases, leaving 10 bases between the germline ends. The CDR3 loop spans 13 amino acids. The CDR3 DNA follows: TGTGCCAGCAGTTTCGGGTTGTGGGAGACCCAGTACTTC. This sequence encodes CASSFGLWETQYF.

The table lists this clone with a count of one. The V and J genes are TRBV5-6 and TRBJ2-7, with D perhaps TRBD2 (5 bases). The V end lost 2 bases, the J end lost 3 bases, and 6 bases lay between the germline ends. The germline CDR1 and CDR2 sequences are SGHDT and YYEEEE. The CDR3 sequence is 12 residues long. CDR3 in amino acids: CASSFGVYEQYF. In DNA form, the CDR3 reads TGTGCCAGCAGCTTCGGGGTCTACGAGCAGTACTTC.

This chain uses TRBV18 with TRBJ2-2, with TRBD1 matching 9 bases. Per the germline V gene, CDR1 is KGHSH and CDR2 is LQKENI. V shed 1 base and J 9 bases; nucleotides not matched to a gene: 15. The CDR3 contains 18 residues. CDR3 coding DNA: TGTGCCAGCTCACCACTTATAGTTCGGGACAGGGCAATCCGGGAGCTGTTTTTT. It yields the protein CASSPLIVRDRAIRELFF.

With respect to this clone: This sample also contains other DNA sequences that code for the same CDR3. V gene TRBV18 combines with J gene TRBJ2-2; TRBD1 matches at 7 bases. Germline V gene data show CDR1 as KGHSH and CDR2 as LQKENI. The CDR3 extends over 15 amino acids. V trimming: 3 bases; J trimming: 1 base; junction bases outside the gene matches: 2. CDR3 in DNA: TGTGCCAGCTCACCCAGACAGGGGAACACCGGGGAGCTGTTTTTT. Translation: CASSPRQGNTGELFF.

The chain carries TRBV7-3 and TRBJ2-3, with 9 bases matching TRBD2. Germline V lookup: CDR1 SGHTA, CDR2 FQGTGA. This CDR3 has 16 residues. Trimming at V came to 5 bases and at J to 4 bases, leaving 10 bases not matched to a gene. CDR3 sequence reads: CASSPKDSGGPDTQYF. Written as DNA, the CDR3 is TGTGCCAGCAGCCCTAAGGATAGCGGGGGACCAGATACGCAGTATTTT.

The chain links TRBV4-2 to TRBJ1-4; TRBD1 matches at 7 bases. V shed 0 bases and J 3 bases; nucleotides not matched to a gene: 16. Germline CDR1 LGHNA, CDR2 YNFKEQ. This CDR3 is built from 20 residues. The CDR3 sequence is CASSQDRLGGQSDPNEKLFF. CDR3 DNA sequence: TGTGCCAGCAGCCAAGATAGACTGGGGGGACAGAGCGATCCTAATGAAAAACTGTTTTTT.

This chain links TRBV5-1 with TRBJ1-1; D is perhaps TRBD1 (6 bases). Germline CDR1 is SGHRS and CDR2 is YFSETQ. This CDR3 contains 16 residues. Trimming took 0 bases from V and 0 from J, leaving 12 bases between them. CDR3 in amino acids: CASSLVGQLMNTEAFF. The CDR3 DNA follows: TGCGCCAGCAGCTTGGTCGGACAGCTCATGAACACTGAAGCTTTCTTT.

This clone was detected once. The genes are TRBV3-1 (or the pseudogene TRBV3-2) and TRBJ2-7, with unresolved D. The germline V gene encodes CDR1 LGHDT and CDR2 YNNKEL (reference sequence). The V end was cut by 4 bases, the J end by 1 base, with 5 bases between. The CDR3 runs 12 residues. Written as DNA, the CDR3 is TGTGCCAGCAGCCCCCCTTCCTACGAGCAGTACTTC. The encoded protein is CASSPPSYEQYF.

This clone showed up just a few times. The gene calls are TRBV6-5 and TRBJ1-2; 7 bases are a match to TRBD1. CDR1 is MNHEY and CDR2 is SVGAGI in the germline V gene. Unmatched junction bases numbered 9, after V lost 7 bases and J lost 4 bases. This CDR3 has 14 amino acids. In DNA form, the CDR3 reads TGTGCCAGCACCACTCAGAGACAGGGCTATGGCTACACCTTC. It yields the protein CASTTQRQGYGYTF.

This clone was found many times. J is TRBJ2-3 and V is TRBV4-1; 8 nucleotides match TRBD2. The V and J ends lost 1 base and 4 bases, in that order; junction bases with no gene match: 4. Germline CDR1 reads MGHRA; CDR2 reads YSYEKL. The CDR3 consists of 15 residues. CDR3 protein: CASSQAGGRPDTQYF. The CDR3 DNA reads as TGCGCCAGCAGCCAAGCGGGGGGGAGGCCAGATACGCAGTATTTT.

The chain combines TRBV30 with TRBJ1-1; tentative D call: TRBD1 (5 bases). The CDR3 is 13 residues long. The V and J ends lost 4 bases and 2 bases respectively, with 11 bases between them. CDR1 and CDR2 (germline): GTSNPN, SVGIG (reference sequence). CDR3 DNA sequence: TGTGCCTGGACCCAGGGTACAAACACTGAAGCTTTCTTT. Residues: CAWTQGTNTEAFF.

V is TRBV5-1 and J is TRBJ1-1, with D possibly TRBD1 on 5 matching bases. V was cut by 4 bases and J by 5 bases, with 15 bases left in between. Germline V gene data show CDR1 as SGHRS and CDR2 as YFSETQ. This CDR3 is 14 amino acids long. The CDR3 reads CASSPRQGVTEAFF. As DNA, the CDR3 is TGCGCCAGCAGCCCGAGGCAGGGCGTTACTGAAGCTTTCTTT. Together with reference TRBV5-1 and TRBJ1-1, the CDR3 gives the full variable domain: KAGVTQTPRYLIKTRGQQVTLSCSPISGHRSVSWYQQTPGQGLQFLFEYFSETQRNKGNFPGRFSGRQFSNSRSEMNVSTLELGDSALYLCASSPRQGVTEAFFGQGTRLTVV.

J is TRBJ1-1 and V is TRBV7-2; D is perhaps TRBD1 (5 bases). Germline CDR1 reads SGHTA; CDR2 reads FQGNSA. CDR3 length equals 15 residues. Trimming took off 4 bases at V and 2 bases at J, with 14 bases between the two ends. CDR3 nucleotide sequence: TGTGCCAGCAGCTCCAACGGGGGTGAAAACACTGAAGCTTTCTTT. Protein sequence: CASSSNGGENTEAFF.